This paragraph covers one TCR beta chain sequence. Its antigen is not yet known. A much larger clone is a single base away; this may be a read error. Library construction relied on 5' RACE. The sequencer listed for this sample is Illumina HiSeq 2000. A universal primer binding site was added through template switching, and the final cDNA carried a unique molecular identifier so that TCR cDNA molecules could be counted accurately. Specific primers in the conserved constant-segment region were used to synthesize first-strand cDNA for the TCR alpha and beta chains. To control for contamination, each cDNA library was double barcoded with a SMART-Mk sample barcode plus Illumina barcodes. TruSeq adapter sequences along with Illumina sample barcodes were introduced in two successive PCR steps. The Illumina HiSeq platform was used with custom primers to sequence TCR alpha and beta cDNA libraries. The published analysis was carried out like this. MiGEC processed the raw reads to extract unique molecular identifiers, while MiXCR was used to determine the CDR3 positions. For each individual, recombination models were inferred using an EM algorithm with the repgenHMM and IGoR tools. Shared clonotypes were analyzed with the tcR package in R, and sharing was normalized by the product of cloneset sizes. To study raw recombination without the effects of thymic and clonal selection, out-of-frame nonproductive sequences were analyzed. TCRdb passed the public sequencing reads through fastp at Q25 and MiXCR, retaining productive beta sequences. Rows with a matching CDR3 protein are joined into one entry that keeps the most common DNA and genes. The V and J calls come from TCRdb's annotation, not from the publication. This sample has 350,000 to 600,000 distinct CDR3 sequences in its table, and 12% to 15% of those were observed once. 0.5% to 0.65% of the sample is taken by the ten largest.

Every donor in the study was a healthy Caucasian. Three pairs of female monozygotic twins, all aged roughly 18 to 30 years, made up the twin cohort. Positive isolation kits from Invitrogen were used to isolate the CD4+ and CD8+ T cell populations. The entry originates in a study of identical twins listed by TCRdb under 2016. Background for the entire study: To test whether fetal clonotypes persist, this study deep-sequenced TCR alpha and beta repertoires from monozygotic twins, from unrelated adults of various ages, and from cord blood. Replicate twin experiments were performed at different times using different library preparation protocols to rule out contamination. Study-wide conclusions, independent of this receptor: Abundant cord blood beta clonotypes carried fewer insertions; young adult naive repertoires showed a weaker similar trend, while memory repertoires showed none. In beta out-of-frame sequences, excess twin sharing was weaker, because having fewer shared sequences lowered the signal-to-noise ratio. Because the same donors could not be followed over many years, the conclusions depended on cross-sectional statistical analysis. Zero-insertion analyses could be partly confounded by invariant T cells such as MAIT and iNKT, although diverse VJ usage argued against such confounding for most clonotypes. Out-of-frame TCR alpha sharing in monozygotic twins was systematically underestimated by recombination models, whereas sharing between unrelated individuals was in agreement with the recombination models. Compared with coincidental sharing between unrelated individuals, out-of-frame TCR alpha sequences shared between twins showed an excess of sequences with low generation probability.

Trimming removed 4 bases from V and 2 bases from J, leaving 7 bases between the germline ends. In the germline V gene, CDR1 corresponds to KGHDR and CDR2 to SFDVKD. The CDR3, cysteine through phenylalanine, is 13 amino acids long. The DNA shown is the 39-base CDR3, in frame from base 1. The same specimen was also included in a second study, on yellow fever vaccine responses in identical twins. As described in the second report: According to the authors, in identical twins the way T cells responded to vaccination appeared partly convergent and partly personalized. In the study, vaccine-responding T cell clones were precisely tracked in identical twins.

Sequenced input: CD4+ T cells sorted from blood. Here the chain combines TRBV24-1 and TRBJ2-5, and perhaps TRBD1 as D gene, on 5 matching bases. This TCR derives from a woman aged 18 to 35 in good health. CDR3 reads: CATSEDIQETQYF. The base sequence is TGTGCCACCAGTGAGGACATACAAGAGACCCAGTACTTC.